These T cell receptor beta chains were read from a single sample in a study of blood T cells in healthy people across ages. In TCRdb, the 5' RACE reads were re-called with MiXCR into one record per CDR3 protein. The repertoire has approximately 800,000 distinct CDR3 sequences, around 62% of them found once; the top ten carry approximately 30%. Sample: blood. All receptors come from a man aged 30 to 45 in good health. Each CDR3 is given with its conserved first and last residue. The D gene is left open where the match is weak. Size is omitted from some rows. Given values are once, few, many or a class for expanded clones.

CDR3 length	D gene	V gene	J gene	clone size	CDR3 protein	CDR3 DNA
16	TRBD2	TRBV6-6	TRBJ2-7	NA	CASSYLIGLASYEQYF	TGTGCCAGCAGTTATCTTATCGGACTAGCGTCCTACGAGCAGTACTTC
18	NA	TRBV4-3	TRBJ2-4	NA	CASSQDLPRTVAKNIQYF	TGCGCCAGCAGCCAAGATCTTCCCCGGACGGTAGCCAAAAACATTCAGTACTTT
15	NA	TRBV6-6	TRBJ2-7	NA	CASSYNRNSYNEQYF	TGTGCCAGCAGTTATAATCGGAACTCCTACAATGAGCAGTACTTC
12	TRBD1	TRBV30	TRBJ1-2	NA	CAWGQGNYGYTF	TGTGCCTGGGGACAGGGGAACTATGGCTACACCTTC
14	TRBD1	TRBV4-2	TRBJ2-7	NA	CASSPRDREDEQYF	TGTGCCAGCAGCCCCCGGGACAGGGAGGACGAGCAGTACTTC
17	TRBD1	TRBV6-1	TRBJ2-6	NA	CASSTGAPVSGANVLTF	TGTGCCAGCAGTACAGGGGCCCCTGTCTCTGGGGCCAACGTCCTGACTTTC
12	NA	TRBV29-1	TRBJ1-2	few	CSVDPGDYGYTF	TGCAGCGTTGACCCGGGAGACTATGGCTACACCTTC
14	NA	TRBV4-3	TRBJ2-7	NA	CASSQSGSWYEQYF	TGCGCCAGCAGCCAATCCGGTTCATGGTACGAGCAGTACTTC
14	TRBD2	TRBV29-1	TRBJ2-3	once	CSVGGVAGEDTQYF	TGCAGCGTTGGTGGAGTAGCGGGGGAGGATACGCAGTATTTT
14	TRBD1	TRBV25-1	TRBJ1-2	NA	CASSTQTGSYGYTF	TGTGCCAGCAGTACCCAGACAGGGTCCTATGGCTACACCTTC
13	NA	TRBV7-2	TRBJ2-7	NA	CASRGALSYEQYF	TGTGCCAGCAGGGGGGCTCTTTCCTACGAGCAGTACTTC
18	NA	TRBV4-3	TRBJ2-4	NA	CASSQEYRPPGVKNIQYF	TGCGCCAGCAGCCAAGAGTATCGGCCTCCAGGGGTAAAAAACATTCAGTACTTC
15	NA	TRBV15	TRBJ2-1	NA	CATSFHRAGGNKQFF	TGTGCCACCAGCTTTCACAGGGCAGGTGGCAATAAGCAGTTCTTC
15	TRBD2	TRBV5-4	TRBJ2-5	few	CASSLADWGGETQYF	TGTGCCAGCAGCTTGGCGGATTGGGGAGGGGAGACCCAGTACTTC
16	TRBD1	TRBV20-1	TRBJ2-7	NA	CSAREPRDRESAEQYF	TGCAGTGCTAGAGAACCCAGGGACAGGGAATCTGCCGAGCAGTACTTC
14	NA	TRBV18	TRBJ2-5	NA	CASSPSGVRETQYF	TGTGCCAGCTCACCCTCGGGGGTTAGGGAGACCCAGTACTTC
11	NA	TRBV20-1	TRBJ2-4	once	CSAPSGVAQYF	TGCAGTGCCCCCTCAGGTGTAGCCCAGTACTTC
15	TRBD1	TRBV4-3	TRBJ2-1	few	CASSQDWGQRNEQFF	TGCGCCAGCAGCCAAGATTGGGGACAGAGGAATGAGCAGTTCTTC
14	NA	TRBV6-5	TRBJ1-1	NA	CASSRQIKNTEAFF	TGTGCCAGCAGCCGACAGATTAAGAACACTGAAGCTTTCTTT
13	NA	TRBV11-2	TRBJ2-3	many	CASSLGGLDTQYF	TGTGCCAGCAGCTTGGGGGGGCTTGATACGCAGTATTTT